A selection of T cell receptor beta chains follows, all from one sample in a study of blood T cell repertoires in COVID-19. Assay used: immunoSEQ multiplex PCR; TCRdb lists only in-frame clones, some missing. The repertoire holds over 55,000 clones, around 85% seen once, with more than 20% in the top ten. Sequences were obtained from peripheral blood. These receptors were obtained from a man aged 45-60 years with acute or convalescent COVID-19. The CDR3 runs from the conserved cysteine through the conserved F or W. Each record gives: V gene, CDR3 protein.

>TRBV19
CASSRADMNTEAFF
>TRBV25-1
CASSEREVRGGYGYTF
>TRBV10-3
CAISESMGGRGNTDTQYF
>TRBV5-1
CASSLDTGSSYGYTF
>TRBV5-1
CASTKDRGNTEAFF
>TRBV28
CASSQGTYNEQFF
>TRBV2
CASSGQPVNTIYF
>TRBV12-2
CASRLEIRGEQYF
>TRBV4-1
CASSQVGKTSIDEQFF
>TRBV10-3
CAISPGGSPGANVLTF
>TRBV7-3
CASSLNGEDEQFF
>TRBV3-1/TRBV3-2
CASSQEYTSGNTIYF
>TRBV19
CASSISGGNYGYTF
>TRBV30
CAWSVGRGGVETQYF
>TRBV13
CASNQGNSPLHF
>TRBV3-1/TRBV3-2
CASSQDRQINEKLFF
>TRBV30
CAWGVTGAHEQYF
>TRBV7-3
CASRPGQEANGYTF
>TRBV7-8
CASSLSGTGIETQYF
>TRBV29-1
CSVEEVRDRSFGYTF
>TRBV13
CASSLGGGSAFF
>TRBV6-5
CASSYREQGYEGYTF
>TRBV10-1
CASSAHGTLNEQFF
>TRBV10-2
CASSERAGGETQYF
>TRBV7-8
CASSSSGTGYSNQPQHF
>TRBV11-3
CASSLGGVSGEQFF
>TRBV19
CASSHYQQAKNIQYF
>TRBV7-8
CASSLGQPSEAFF
>TRBV4-1
CASSPLRVYNEQFF
>TRBV23-1
CASSQRDRLDEQYF
>TRBV4-1
CASSQNQRPGQSTDTQYF
>TRBV5-1
CASSSTQGAQGTDTQYF
>TRBV11-2
CASARGNVGRTGELFF
>TRBV30
CAWKKAGGNNEQFF
>TRBV9
CASGSGRDSRKDFTDTQYF
>TRBV21-1
CASSKFRVEGLRTGELFF
>TRBV19
CASDRNSRNQPQHF